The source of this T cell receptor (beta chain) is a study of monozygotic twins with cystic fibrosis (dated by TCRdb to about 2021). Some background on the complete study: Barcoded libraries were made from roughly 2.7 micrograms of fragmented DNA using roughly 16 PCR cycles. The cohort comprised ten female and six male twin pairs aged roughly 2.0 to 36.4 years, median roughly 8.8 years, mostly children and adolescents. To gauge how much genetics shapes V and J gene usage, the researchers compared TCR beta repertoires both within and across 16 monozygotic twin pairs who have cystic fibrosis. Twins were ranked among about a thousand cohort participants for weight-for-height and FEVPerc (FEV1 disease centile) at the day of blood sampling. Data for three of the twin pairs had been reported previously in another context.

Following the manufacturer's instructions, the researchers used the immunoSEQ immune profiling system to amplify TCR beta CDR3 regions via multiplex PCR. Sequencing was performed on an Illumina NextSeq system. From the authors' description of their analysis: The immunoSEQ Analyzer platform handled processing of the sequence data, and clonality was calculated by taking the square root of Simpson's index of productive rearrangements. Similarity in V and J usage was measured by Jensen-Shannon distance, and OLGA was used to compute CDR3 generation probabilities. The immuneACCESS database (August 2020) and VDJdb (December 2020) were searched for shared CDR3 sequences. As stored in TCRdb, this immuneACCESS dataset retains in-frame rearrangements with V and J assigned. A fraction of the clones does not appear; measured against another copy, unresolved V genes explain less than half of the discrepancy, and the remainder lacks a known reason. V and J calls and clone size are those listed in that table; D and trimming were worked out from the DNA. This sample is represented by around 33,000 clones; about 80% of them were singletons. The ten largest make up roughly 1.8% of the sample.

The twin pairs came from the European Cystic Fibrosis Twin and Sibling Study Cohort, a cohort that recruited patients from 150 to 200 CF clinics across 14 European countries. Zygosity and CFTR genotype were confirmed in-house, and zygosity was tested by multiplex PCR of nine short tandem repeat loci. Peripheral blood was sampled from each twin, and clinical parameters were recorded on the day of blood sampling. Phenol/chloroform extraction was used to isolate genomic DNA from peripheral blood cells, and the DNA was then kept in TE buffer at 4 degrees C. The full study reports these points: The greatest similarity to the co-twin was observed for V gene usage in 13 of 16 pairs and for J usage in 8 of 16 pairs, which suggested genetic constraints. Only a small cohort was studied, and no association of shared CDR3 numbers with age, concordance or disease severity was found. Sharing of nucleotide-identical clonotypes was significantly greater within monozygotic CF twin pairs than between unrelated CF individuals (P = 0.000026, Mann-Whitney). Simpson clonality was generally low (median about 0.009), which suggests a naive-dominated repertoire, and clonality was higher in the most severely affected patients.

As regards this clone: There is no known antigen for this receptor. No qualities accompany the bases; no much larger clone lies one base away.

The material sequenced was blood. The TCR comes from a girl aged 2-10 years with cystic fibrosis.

The CDR3 protein is CSARGTSSTDTQYF. The bases read TGCAGCGCCCGGGGGACTAGTTCCACAGATACGCAGTATTTT. Recombination linked TRBV29-1 to TRBJ2-3, with 8 junctional bases fitting TRBD2. Reading from cysteine to phenylalanine, the CDR3 counts 14 amino acids. The only DNA kept is the CDR3, 42 bases in frame from the first base. According to the germline V gene, CDR1 reads SQVTM and CDR2 reads ANQGSEA. Trimming accounts for 7 bases at V and 2 bases at J, while the number of junction bases matched to no gene is 8.